This T cell receptor beta chain is drawn from a study of cytomegalovirus exposure and HLA in healthy donors (dated by TCRdb to the late 2010s). General notes on the study: An earlier analysis of 587 of the donors reported about 250 Gb of sequence data and about 100 million unique TCR beta sequences from some 180 million T cells. Genome-wide SNP genotypes for about 65% of the 666 donors were used in a later genetic analysis, which treated that subset as a discovery cohort. Five DR-DQ haplotypes were handled as single units for association and clustering, since linkage in the cohort was strong. Approximately 310 gigabases of sequencing data and approximately 84 million unique TCR sequences were included in an early release covering about 620 HLA-typed donors. To decide whether each TCR beta V gene segment behaved as functional or pseudogenic, an earlier analysis of approximately 590 of the donors relied on high-throughput TCR beta sequencing. Along with the approximately 650-subject first cohort, a separate validation cohort of approximately 110 different subjects was used. The number of donors typed differed by locus, with roughly 629-640 for A, B, C, DRB1 and DQB1, roughly 520 for DQA1, 600 to 610 for DPA1, and 450 to 480 for DPB1. In the later analysis, no new phenotypic data were used to find candidate immune exposures; instead, reliance was placed on TCR beta sequences and their occurrence across donors. Donor age, sex, ethnicity and CMV serostatus were collected together with the repertoire data. Of the 300 to 450 genotyped donors, over 80% were placed in the genetic ancestry cluster associated with self-reported Caucasian donors. The study aimed to test whether signatures of past pathogen exposure could be identified by cataloging public T cell receptors. To predict cytomegalovirus infection status, the study combined high-throughput TCR immunosequencing, statistical association of individual TCRs with disease status, and machine learning. To study patterns of TCR occurrence, a later analysis re-analyzed previously published TCR beta repertoires from around 700 donors and added high-resolution HLA genotyping. The study profiled the T cell repertoires of hundreds of subjects by immunosequencing and related them to cytomegalovirus serostatus. Class I and class II HLA loci were covered by the typing at four-digit resolution. All discovery cohort repertoires had been generated on a single sequencing platform. Among several hundred genotyped donors of the cohort, an average of approximately 240,000 unique TCR beta nucleotide sequences was sequenced per donor, of which 15% to 20% were non-productive. The research as a whole found: The 87-base-pair reads could not distinguish some IMGT-functional V segments, including TRBV6-2 and TRBV6-3, so those segments were excluded. In a later analysis, HLA-associated TCR beta chains were found to be more clonally expanded and to have lower generation probabilities than equally common non-associated chains. In an earlier analysis of some 640 of the donors, most TCR beta V segments were observed in productive rearrangements about 90% or about 30% of the time, broadly matching IMGT annotations. The earlier analysis of some 540 of the donors excluded 15 to 20 rarely observed V segments, including chromosome 9 orphons, because counts were too low. Because HLA typing was missing for some donors at each locus, association tests included only the typed subset. Only TCR beta chains were sequenced in this cohort, and the absence of alpha or paired-chain data limited detectable features. It was suggested by the authors that the approach could potentially be generalized to other disease states and immunological phenotypes. The sequencing pipeline was judged likely to have produced a cluster of highly shared sequence variants as a technical artifact. When HLA alleles, especially DR and DQ, strongly co-occurred, TCR associations were difficult to assign to individual alleles. A later genetic analysis reported fewer N-insertions in productive TCRs among donors in an Asian-associated ancestry cluster than the roughly 700-donor mean. In vitro tests confirmed that a few of the cytomegalovirus-associated TCR beta chains recognize cytomegalovirus antigens. Most CMV-associated TCR beta chains appeared to be HLA-restricted in a later analysis, and the HLA associations seemed to be driven largely by CMV exposure. The only immune exposure information available for the cohort was CMV serostatus. A later analysis associated 15,000 or so TCR beta sequences with specific HLA alleles at a false discovery rate of 0.05. In a later analysis, the rate of TCR association differed among HLA loci, with DRB1 alleles having the most associated TCRs and HLA-C alleles having the fewest. In the study, about 150 TCR beta chains were listed as associated with cytomegalovirus. Most TCR sequences were observed very rarely across donors, whereas some public TCRs were present in many individuals. In both the original and validation cohorts, the classifier was reported to diagnose cytomegalovirus status with high specificity and sensitivity. In a later analysis, several top co-occurrence clusters were reported to appear linked to parvovirus B19, influenza, CMV and Epstein-Barr virus. V-gene and J-gene trimming of TCR beta chains was associated with a missense DCLRE1C variant in a later genetic analysis, and the association was replicated in an independent cohort. Sequencing depth was assumed to be roughly uniform across donors in the presence/absence analyses, though that assumption may not hold. A further reported finding was that TCR beta sequences accurately predicted the HLA-A and HLA-B alleles for most subjects in the first cohort. Correlated functional status among segregating V segments might reflect linkage disequilibrium, but an unknown experimental factor could not be ruled out.

Preparation of the library involved the immunoSEQ multiplex PCR assay. A mixture of 60 forward primers for TCR Vbeta segments and 13 reverse primers for TCR Jbeta segments was used in the multiplex PCR. The CDR3 region of rearranged TCR beta genes was amplified from genomic DNA with a multiplex PCR assay. Amplified TCR beta libraries were sequenced as 87-base-pair reads on the Illumina HiSeq System. The original methods were these. In a later analysis, some 80 million unique TCR beta chains were counted across the 690 or so repertoires, and roughly 10 million of these chains were shared by at least two donors. To remove PCR and sequencing errors, raw reads were error-corrected and collapsed into unique sequences using a nearest-neighbor algorithm that merged closely related sequences. To assign V, D and J gene segments, CDR3 sequences were aligned to IMGT reference sequences. For a sequence to be retained, a match of at least six nucleotides to both a V gene segment and a J gene segment was required. A rearrangement counted as productive if the CDR3 had no stop codons and remained in frame with V and J, and every other rearrangement counted as non-productive. CDR3 was defined by IMGT convention, running from the second conserved V-encoded cysteine to the conserved J-encoded phenylalanine. The earlier analysis of about 560 of the donors excluded any sequence lacking an unambiguous match to a single V gene segment. An earlier analysis of several hundred of the donors called V segments functional above 56.7% productive rearrangements and segregating when the between-donor standard deviation exceeded 5%. A statistical classification framework was developed to diagnose cytomegalovirus status using the catalog of TCR beta chain sequences. In a later analysis, V and J genes were assigned by comparing TCR nucleotide sequences against IMGT/GENE-DB human TR gene sequences. Using the TCRdist pipeline, a later analysis assigned CDR3 sequences along with most-parsimonious VDJ recombination scenarios. In a later analysis, every TCR beta chain was defined by the combination of its CDR3 amino acid sequence and its V-gene family, and reads without a unique V-gene family were dropped. A later analysis removed 592 highly shared, low-generation-probability nucleotide sequences to deal with suspected cross-contamination and a sequencing artifact. In a later analysis, a clonal expansion index was calculated for each public chain from normalized within-repertoire ranks of inferred template counts. A later analysis computed generation probabilities with a VDJ recombination model fitted to out-of-frame rearrangements, and checked the results against IGoR. Hypergeometric tests were used in a later analysis to score TCR-TCR, TCR-HLA and TCR-CMV co-occurrence, with a repertoire-size bias correction applied to the TCR pairs. A later analysis estimated false discovery rates by permuting HLA or CMV assignments 20 times. In a later analysis, co-occurring TCRs were grouped using DBSCAN, with TCRdist sequence similarity added in when clustering inside HLA-allele-positive subsets. Co-occurrence clustering excluded repertoires with fewer than 30,000 or more than 120,000 public chains, plus five with anomalous nucleotide sharing. Held by TCRdb, this immuneACCESS table contains in-frame sequences only and omits some clones. Under half of the omission traces to an unresolved V gene where checked; the cause of the rest is unknown. For V, J and clone size, that table is used; D and trimming come from the DNA. In all, the sample holds about 200,000 clones, and approximately 80% of those were seen once. The ten largest clonotypes hold roughly 1.3% of the sample.

V sheds 5 bases and J sheds 1 base, leaving 14 bases between their ends. Based on the germline V gene, the CDR1 and CDR2 sequences are SGHAT and FQNNGV. The CDR3 sequence holds 16 residues, the cysteine and phenylalanine included. The entry retains the CDR3 DNA only, 48 bases that are in frame from base 1. The cohort comprised fewer than 700 healthy bone marrow donors. Cohort members were all nominally healthy when sampled, although unrecorded immune exposures were likely present. The donor was CMV seronegative and belonged to the group of under 400 seronegative cohort members. A peripheral blood sample was provided by each donor, and peripheral blood mononuclear cells were used for TCR beta sequencing. The Qiagen DNeasy Blood Extraction Kit was used to extract genomic DNA from the blood cell samples. This clone was picked up one time. There is no known antigen for this receptor. The record has no base qualities; no much larger clone is one base away.

Rearrangement joined TRBV11-2 to TRBJ1-4; the best D guess is TRBD1, with 5 bases matching. The receptor was isolated from a girl aged 10-17 years in good health and CMV-seronegative. Sequencing was performed on PBMCs. The CDR3 is CASSDGHRRTNEKLFF. The DNA sequence is given as TGTGCCAGCAGCGACGGACACAGACGAACTAATGAAAAACTGTTTTTT.